A selection of T cell receptor beta chains follows, all from one sample in a study of cytomegalovirus exposure and HLA in healthy donors. Some clones are missing from TCRdb's copy, which holds only in-frame ones; the method was immunoSEQ multiplex PCR. The table has some 90,000 clones, about 75% seen once; the top ten hold roughly 6%. Specimen: PBMCs. These receptors came from a female donor in good health and CMV-seronegative. CDR3s include the opening cysteine and the closing phenylalanine or tryptophan. D genes are given only for firm matches. Size tells how often a clone was seen (once, few, many) or the class of an expanded clone, and some rows leave it out.

clone_size	v_call	cdr3_length	j_call	d_call	cdr3_aa	cdr3_nt
.	TRBV15	18	TRBJ2-1	TRBD2	CATSREGTSGRGYNEQFF	TGTGCCACCAGCAGAGAGGGGACTAGCGGGAGGGGGTACAATGAGCAGTTCTTC
.	TRBV18	12	TRBJ1-6	.	CASSSRYPPLHF	TGTGCCAGCTCGTCGCGGTATCCACCCCTCCACTTT
.	TRBV4-2	17	TRBJ2-3	TRBD2	CASSQEPSGRLPDTQYF	TGTGCCAGCAGCCAAGAACCTAGCGGGAGACTACCAGATACGCAGTATTTT
once	TRBV25-1	15	TRBJ1-2	TRBD1	CASSPERTGPYGYTF	TGTGCCAGCAGCCCCGAGAGGACAGGACCTTATGGCTACACCTTC
.	TRBV2	15	TRBJ2-2	TRBD1	CASSARTGGPGELFF	TGTGCCAGCAGCGCCCGGACAGGGGGTCCCGGGGAGCTGTTTTTT
.	TRBV7-9	15	TRBJ2-1	TRBD2	CASSPGTTLTDEQFF	TGTGCCAGCAGTCCCGGGACTACCCTTACAGATGAGCAGTTCTTC
.	TRBV19	16	TRBJ1-3	TRBD1	CASIKRTGDSGNTIYF	TGTGCCAGTATAAAACGGACAGGCGACTCTGGAAACACCATATATTTT
few	TRBV7-2	13	TRBJ2-7	TRBD2	CASSRTSRYEQYF	TGTGCCAGCAGCCGGACTAGCCGGTACGAGCAGTACTTC
.	TRBV5-1	15	TRBJ2-1	TRBD2	CASSLGASGGNEQFF	TGCGCCAGCAGCTTGGGTGCTAGCGGGGGCAATGAGCAGTTCTTC
.	TRBV4-3	15	TRBJ1-2	TRBD1	CASSPGQGPGYGYTF	TGCGCCAGCAGCCCAGGACAGGGCCCGGGCTATGGCTACACCTTC
.	TRBV7-9	13	TRBJ1-1	TRBD1	CASSSQGAAEAFF	TGTGCCAGCAGCTCACAGGGGGCGGCTGAAGCTTTCTTT
.	TRBV6-1	12	TRBJ1-2	.	CASSEYPYGYTF	TGTGCCAGCAGTGAATATCCCTATGGCTACACCTTC
.	TRBV12-5	14	TRBJ1-1	.	CASGLVGGVGRAFF	TGTGCTAGTGGTTTGGTAGGGGGGGTGGGCAGAGCTTTCTTT
.	TRBV15	15	TRBJ2-7	TRBD1	CATSREPGGVHEQYF	TGTGCCACCAGCAGAGAGCCAGGGGGTGTCCACGAGCAGTACTTC
.	TRBV5-1	15	TRBJ2-7	TRBD1	CASSLVAGGSYEQYF	TGCGCCAGCAGCTTGGTGGCAGGGGGATCCTACGAGCAGTACTTC
.	TRBV5-6	16	TRBJ1-5	TRBD1	CASSLFTGGERQPQHF	TGTGCCAGCAGCTTGTTCACAGGGGGCGAGCGACAGCCCCAGCATTTT
.	TRBV18	13	TRBJ2-7	.	CASSPPSSYEQYF	TGTGCCAGCTCACCACCTAGCTCCTACGAGCAGTACTTC
.	TRBV14	13	TRBJ2-3	.	CASSLRDSDTQYF	TGTGCCAGCAGCCTTCGGGATTCGGATACGCAGTATTTT
.	TRBV19	16	TRBJ1-5	TRBD1	CASRGPGQGLVQPQHF	TGTGCCAGTAGAGGTCCGGGACAGGGTCTGGTCCAGCCCCAGCATTTT
.	TRBV7-2	15	TRBJ1-1	.	CASSPFVQGNTEAFF	TGTGCCAGCAGCCCCTTCGTCCAGGGGAACACTGAAGCTTTCTTT
.	TRBV28	14	TRBJ1-4	.	CASSPRGLGEKLFF	TGTGCCAGCAGTCCCAGGGGTTTAGGTGAAAAACTGTTTTTT
.	TRBV4-2	15	TRBJ1-6	.	CASSQDRAYNSPLHF	TGTGCCAGCAGCCAAGACAGGGCCTATAATTCACCCCTCCACTTT
few	TRBV28	15	TRBJ2-5	TRBD2	CASSLLSGGPGTQYF	TGTGCCAGCAGTTTACTGTCGGGAGGGCCTGGGACCCAGTACTTC
.	TRBV6-1	14	TRBJ1-6	.	CATLAGSYNSPLHF	TGTGCCACCCTTGCAGGGTCCTATAATTCACCCCTCCACTTT
.	TRBV5-4	15	TRBJ2-2	.	CASSTPGWRTGELFF	TGTGCCAGCAGCACCCCGGGTTGGCGCACCGGGGAGCTGTTTTTT
.	TRBV29-1	11	TRBJ2-1	TRBD1	CSGVQGSEQFF	TGCAGCGGAGTACAGGGGTCTGAGCAGTTCTTC
.	TRBV11-2	15	TRBJ2-7	.	CASSLEQPLTYEQYF	TGTGCCAGCAGCTTAGAACAGCCTCTTACCTACGAGCAGTACTTC
.	TRBV28	13	TRBJ1-1	.	CASSLVEAGEAFF	TGTGCCAGCAGTTTGGTGGAGGCTGGTGAAGCTTTCTTT
.	TRBV2	14	TRBJ1-5	TRBD1	CASSPGQGDQPQHF	TGTGCCAGCAGCCCGGGACAGGGAGATCAGCCCCAGCATTTT
.	TRBV6-5	13	TRBJ2-2	TRBD1	CATRQGPTGELFF	TGTGCCACAAGACAGGGCCCCACCGGGGAGCTGTTTTTT
.	TRBV6-5	12	TRBJ1-2	.	CASSSYRSGYTF	TGTGCCAGCAGTTCCTACAGGAGCGGCTACACCTTC
.	TRBV29-1	15	TRBJ1-2	.	CSVERSGRGSSGYTF	TGCAGCGTTGAAAGGTCTGGGCGGGGATCAAGCGGCTACACCTTC
.	TRBV30	14	TRBJ1-4	.	CAWSRGGTNEKLFF	TGTGCCTGGAGTCGGGGAGGCACTAATGAAAAACTGTTTTTT
few	TRBV6-1	13	TRBJ2-2	.	CASSEQGAGELFF	TGTGCCAGCAGTGAGCAGGGTGCCGGGGAGCTGTTTTTT
.	TRBV28	14	TRBJ1-4	.	CASSSGGQKEKLFF	TGTGCCAGCAGTTCGGGGGGGCAGAAAGAAAAACTGTTTTTT
.	TRBV30	14	TRBJ1-3	.	CAWSQGLGANTIYF	TGTGCCTGGAGCCAGGGGTTGGGGGCGAACACCATATATTTT
.	TRBV27	14	TRBJ1-4	.	CASSFRRANEKLFF	TGTGCCAGCAGTTTCCGGAGGGCTAATGAAAAACTGTTTTTT
.	TRBV29-1	13	TRBJ2-3	TRBD2	CSVEGGGGNTQYF	TGCAGCGTTGAGGGGGGGGGAGGAAATACGCAGTATTTT
once	TRBV30	16	TRBJ1-2	.	CAWTLGTSLPNYGYTF	TGTGCCTGGACCCTCGGGACATCCCTCCCTAACTATGGCTACACCTTC
.	TRBV30	15	TRBJ2-7	TRBD2	CAWTPGLAGPYEQYF	TGTGCCTGGACCCCGGGACTAGCGGGACCCTACGAGCAGTACTTC
.	TRBV9	15	TRBJ1-2	.	CASSVASGRNYGYTF	TGTGCCAGCAGCGTAGCTTCTGGCAGGAACTATGGCTACACCTTC